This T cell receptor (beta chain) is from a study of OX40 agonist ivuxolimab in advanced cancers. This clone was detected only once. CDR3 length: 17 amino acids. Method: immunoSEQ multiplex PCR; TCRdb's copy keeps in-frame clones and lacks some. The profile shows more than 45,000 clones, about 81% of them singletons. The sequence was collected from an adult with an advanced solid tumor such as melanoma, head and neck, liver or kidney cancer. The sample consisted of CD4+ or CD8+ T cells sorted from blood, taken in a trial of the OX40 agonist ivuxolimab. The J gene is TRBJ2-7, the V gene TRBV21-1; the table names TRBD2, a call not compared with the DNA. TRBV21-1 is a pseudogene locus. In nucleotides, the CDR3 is TGTGCCAGCAGCCATTCACACTATAGCGGGGTGATGTACGAGCAGTACTTC. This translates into CASSHSHYSGVMYEQYF.